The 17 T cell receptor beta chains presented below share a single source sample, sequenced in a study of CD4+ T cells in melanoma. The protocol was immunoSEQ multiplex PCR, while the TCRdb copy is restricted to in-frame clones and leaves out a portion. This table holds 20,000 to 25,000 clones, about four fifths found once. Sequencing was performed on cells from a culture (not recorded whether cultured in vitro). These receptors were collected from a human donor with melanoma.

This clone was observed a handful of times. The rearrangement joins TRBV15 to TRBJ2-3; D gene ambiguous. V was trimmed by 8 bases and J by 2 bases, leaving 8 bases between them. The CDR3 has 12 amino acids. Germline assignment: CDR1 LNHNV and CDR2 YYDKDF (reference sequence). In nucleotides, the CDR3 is TGTGCCACCTCCAGGTCCACAGATACGCAGTATTTT. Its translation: CATSRSTDTQYF.

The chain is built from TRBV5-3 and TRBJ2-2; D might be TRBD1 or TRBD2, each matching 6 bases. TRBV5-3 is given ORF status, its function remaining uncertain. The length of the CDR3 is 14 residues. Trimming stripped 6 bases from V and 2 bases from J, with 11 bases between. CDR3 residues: CARTRGPNTGELFF. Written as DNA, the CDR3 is TGTGCCAGAACTCGGGGGCCTAACACCGGGGAGCTGTTTTTT.

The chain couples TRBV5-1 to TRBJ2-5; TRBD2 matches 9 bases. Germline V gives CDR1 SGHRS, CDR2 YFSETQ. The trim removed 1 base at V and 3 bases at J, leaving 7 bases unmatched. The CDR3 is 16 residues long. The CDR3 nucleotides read TGCGCCAGCAGCTTGTATGGGGCTAGCGGGAAAGAGACCCAGTACTTC. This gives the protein CASSLYGASGKETQYF.

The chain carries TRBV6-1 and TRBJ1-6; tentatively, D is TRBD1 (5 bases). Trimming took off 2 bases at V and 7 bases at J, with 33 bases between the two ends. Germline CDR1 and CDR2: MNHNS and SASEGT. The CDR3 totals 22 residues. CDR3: CASSEYRLGRRRLAGPNSPLHF. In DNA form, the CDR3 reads TGTGCCAGCAGTGAATATCGGTTAGGGCGTCGACGCTTGGCAGGGCCAAATTCACCCCTCCACTTT.

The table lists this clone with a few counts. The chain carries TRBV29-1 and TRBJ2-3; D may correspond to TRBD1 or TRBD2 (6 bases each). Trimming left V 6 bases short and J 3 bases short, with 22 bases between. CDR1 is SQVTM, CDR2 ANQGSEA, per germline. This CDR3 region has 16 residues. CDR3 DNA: TGCAGCGTGACAAGGGGGGCGGGACGTAAGACAGATACGCAGTATTTT. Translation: CSVTRGAGRKTDTQYF.

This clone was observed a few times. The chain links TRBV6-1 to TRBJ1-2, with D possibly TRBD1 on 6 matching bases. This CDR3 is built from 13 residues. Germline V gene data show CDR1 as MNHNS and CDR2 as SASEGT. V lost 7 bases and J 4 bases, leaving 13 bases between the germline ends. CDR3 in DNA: TGTGCCAGCACGGGACAAATCGGCTATGGCTACACCTTC. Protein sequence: CASTGQIGYGYTF.

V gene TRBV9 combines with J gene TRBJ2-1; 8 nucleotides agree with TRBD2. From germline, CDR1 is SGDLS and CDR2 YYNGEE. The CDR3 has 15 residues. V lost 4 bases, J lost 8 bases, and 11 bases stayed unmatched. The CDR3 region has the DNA TGTGCCAGCAGCAGTACCCGGGGGGGCCTCCATGAGCAGTTCTTC. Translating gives CASSSTRGGLHEQFF.

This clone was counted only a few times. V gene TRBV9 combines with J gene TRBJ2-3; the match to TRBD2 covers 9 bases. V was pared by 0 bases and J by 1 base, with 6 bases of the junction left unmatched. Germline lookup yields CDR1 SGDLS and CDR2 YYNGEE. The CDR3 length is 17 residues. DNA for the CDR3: TGTGCCAGCAGCGTAGCGGTAGCGGGGGCCGGCACAGATACGCAGTATTTT. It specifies CASSVAVAGAGTDTQYF.

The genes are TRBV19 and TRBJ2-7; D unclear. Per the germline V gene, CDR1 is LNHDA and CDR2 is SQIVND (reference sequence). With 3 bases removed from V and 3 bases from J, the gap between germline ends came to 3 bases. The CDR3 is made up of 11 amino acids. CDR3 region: CASSIGYEQYF. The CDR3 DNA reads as TGTGCCAGTAGTATCGGCTACGAGCAGTACTTC.

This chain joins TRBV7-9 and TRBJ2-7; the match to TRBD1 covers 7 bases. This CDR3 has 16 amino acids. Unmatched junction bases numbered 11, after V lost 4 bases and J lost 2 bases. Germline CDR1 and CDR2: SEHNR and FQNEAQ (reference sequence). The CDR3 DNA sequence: TGTGCCAGCAGCTCCCCAGGGGGTAGCAGCCCCTACGAGCAGTACTTC. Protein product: CASSSPGGSSPYEQYF.

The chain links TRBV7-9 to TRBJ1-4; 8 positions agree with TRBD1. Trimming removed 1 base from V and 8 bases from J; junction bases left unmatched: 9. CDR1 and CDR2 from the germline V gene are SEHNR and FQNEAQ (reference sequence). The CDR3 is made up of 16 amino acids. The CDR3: CASSLDPGQGNEKLFF. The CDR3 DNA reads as TGTGCCAGCAGCTTAGATCCCGGACAGGGTAACGAAAAACTGTTTTTT.

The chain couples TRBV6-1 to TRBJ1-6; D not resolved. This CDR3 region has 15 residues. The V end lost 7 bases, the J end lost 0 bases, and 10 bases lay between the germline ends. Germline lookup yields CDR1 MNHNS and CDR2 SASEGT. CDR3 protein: CASISLGSYNSPLHF. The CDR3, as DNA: TGTGCCAGCATAAGTTTAGGCTCCTATAATTCACCCCTCCACTTT.

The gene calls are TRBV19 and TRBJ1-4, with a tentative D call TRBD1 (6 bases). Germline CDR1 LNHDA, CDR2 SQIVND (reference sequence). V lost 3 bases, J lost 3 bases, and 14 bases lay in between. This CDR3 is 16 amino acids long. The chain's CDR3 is CASSMTRGAANEKLFF. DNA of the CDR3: TGTGCCAGTAGTATGACCCGGGGGGCTGCTAATGAAAAACTGTTTTTT.

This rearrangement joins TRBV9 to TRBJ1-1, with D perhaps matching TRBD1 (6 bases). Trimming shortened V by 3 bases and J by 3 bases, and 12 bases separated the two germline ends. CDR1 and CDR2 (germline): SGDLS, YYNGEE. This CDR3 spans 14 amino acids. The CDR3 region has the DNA TGTGCCAGCAGCGCCGAGGGACACTACACTGAAGCTTTCTTT. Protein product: CASSAEGHYTEAFF.

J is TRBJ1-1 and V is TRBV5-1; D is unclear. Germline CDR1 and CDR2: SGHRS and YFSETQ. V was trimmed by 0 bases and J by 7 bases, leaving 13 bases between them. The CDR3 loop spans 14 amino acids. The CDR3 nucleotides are TGCGCCAGCAGCTTGGACAGTTGGGCAGTTGAAGCTTTCTTT. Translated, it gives CASSLDSWAVEAFF.

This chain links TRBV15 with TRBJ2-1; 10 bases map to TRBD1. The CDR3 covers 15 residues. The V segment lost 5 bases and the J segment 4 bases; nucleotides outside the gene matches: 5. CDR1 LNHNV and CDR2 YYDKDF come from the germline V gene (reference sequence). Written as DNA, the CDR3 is TGTGCCACCAGCCCCGGGACAGGGGATTACAATGAGCAGTTCTTC. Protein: CATSPGTGDYNEQFF.

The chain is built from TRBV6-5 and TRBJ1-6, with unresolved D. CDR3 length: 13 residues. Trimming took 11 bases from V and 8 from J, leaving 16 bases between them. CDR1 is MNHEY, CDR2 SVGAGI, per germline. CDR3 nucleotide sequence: TGTGCCCATGGACGGGTTGCCGATTCACCCCTCCACTTT. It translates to CAHGRVADSPLHF.